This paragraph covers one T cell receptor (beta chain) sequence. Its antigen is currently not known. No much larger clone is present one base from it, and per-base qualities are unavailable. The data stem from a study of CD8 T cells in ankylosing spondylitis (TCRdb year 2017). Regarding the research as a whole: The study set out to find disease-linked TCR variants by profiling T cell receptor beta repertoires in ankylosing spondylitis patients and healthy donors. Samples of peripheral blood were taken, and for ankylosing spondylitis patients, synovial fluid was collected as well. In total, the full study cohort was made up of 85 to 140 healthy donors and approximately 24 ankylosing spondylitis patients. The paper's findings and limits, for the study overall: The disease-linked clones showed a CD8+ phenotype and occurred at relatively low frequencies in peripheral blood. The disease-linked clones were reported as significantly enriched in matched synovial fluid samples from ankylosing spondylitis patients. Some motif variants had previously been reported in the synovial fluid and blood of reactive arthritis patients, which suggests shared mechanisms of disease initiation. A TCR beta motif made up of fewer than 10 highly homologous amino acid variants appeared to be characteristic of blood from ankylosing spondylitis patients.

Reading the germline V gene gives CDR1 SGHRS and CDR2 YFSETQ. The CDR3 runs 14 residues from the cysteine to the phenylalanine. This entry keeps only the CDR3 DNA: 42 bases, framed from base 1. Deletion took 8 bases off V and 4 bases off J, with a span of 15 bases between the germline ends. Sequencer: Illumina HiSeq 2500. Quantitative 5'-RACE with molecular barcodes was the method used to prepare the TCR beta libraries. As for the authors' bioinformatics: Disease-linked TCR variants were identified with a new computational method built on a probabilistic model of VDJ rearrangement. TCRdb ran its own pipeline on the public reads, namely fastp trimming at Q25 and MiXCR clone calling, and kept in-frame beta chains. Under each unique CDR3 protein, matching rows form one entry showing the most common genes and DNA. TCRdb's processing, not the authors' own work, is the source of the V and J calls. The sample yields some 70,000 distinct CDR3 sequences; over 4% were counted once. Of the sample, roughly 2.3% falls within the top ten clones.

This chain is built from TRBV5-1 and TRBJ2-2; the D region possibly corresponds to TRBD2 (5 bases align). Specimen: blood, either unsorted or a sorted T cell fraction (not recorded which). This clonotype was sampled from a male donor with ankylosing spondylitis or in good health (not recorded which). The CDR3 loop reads CASSLGLATGELFF. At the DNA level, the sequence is TGCGCCAGTAGCCTTGGACTGGCCACCGGGGAGCTGTTTTTT. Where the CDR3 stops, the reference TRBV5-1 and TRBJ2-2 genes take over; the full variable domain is KAGVTQTPRYLIKTRGQQVTLSCSPISGHRSVSWYQQTPGQGLQFLFEYFSETQRNKGNFPGRFSGRQFSNSRSEMNVSTLELGDSALYLCASSLGLATGELFFGEGSRLTVL.